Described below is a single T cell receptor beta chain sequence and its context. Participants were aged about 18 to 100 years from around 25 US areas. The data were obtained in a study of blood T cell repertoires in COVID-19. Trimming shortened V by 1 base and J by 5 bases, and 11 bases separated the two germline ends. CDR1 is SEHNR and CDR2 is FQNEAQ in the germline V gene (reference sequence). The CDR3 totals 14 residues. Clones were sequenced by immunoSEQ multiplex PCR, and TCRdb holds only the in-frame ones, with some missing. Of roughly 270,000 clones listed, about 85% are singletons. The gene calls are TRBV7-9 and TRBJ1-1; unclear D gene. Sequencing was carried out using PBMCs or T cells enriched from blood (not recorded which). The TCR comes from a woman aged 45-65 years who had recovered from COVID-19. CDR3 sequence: CASSLEVGWTEAFF. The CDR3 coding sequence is TGTGCCAGCAGCTTAGAGGTCGGGTGGACTGAAGCTTTCTTT.